Described below is a single TCR beta chain sequence and its context. Its specificity is unknown. This record belongs to a study of cytomegalovirus exposure and HLA in healthy donors. The donors were part of the validation cohort, which consisted of more than 90 subjects and was separate from the first cohort of several hundred subjects. Some clones are missing from TCRdb's copy, which holds only in-frame ones; the method was immunoSEQ multiplex PCR. The sample has roughly 62,000 clones, roughly 94% seen once. Findings and limits, study-wide: One later analysis, an examination of the 120 validation repertoires, found that first-cohort TCR clusters tended to co-occur in them. Accounts indicate the classifier identified cytomegalovirus status with strong specificity and sensitivity. In vitro assays verified that three CMV-associated chains recognized CMV antigens specifically.

J gave up 2 bases and V 3 bases, and 5 bases lay outside the gene matches. The CDR3 runs to 15 residues. The V gene's germline CDR1 is KGHSH and CDR2 LQKENI. The source of this sequence is a man aged 18 to 35 in good health and CMV-seronegative. Specimen: PBMCs. The genes are TRBV18 and TRBJ2-7, with 9 bases identical to TRBD2. The CDR3 protein is CASSPGASGTYEQYF. The DNA of the CDR3 is TGTGCCAGCTCACCCGGGGCTAGCGGGACCTACGAGCAGTACTTC.